These 23 T cell receptor beta chains were sequenced from one sample in a study of identical twins. TCRdb fed the 5' RACE reads into MiXCR, producing one record per CDR3 protein. Of more than 1.5 million distinct CDR3 sequences in the sample, about 32% were seen once. Material: cord blood. These receptors all come from a newborn girl in good health.

The CDR3 is CSARWTGQLYNSPLHF. Here the CDR3 DNA reads TGCAGTGCTAGATGGACAGGGCAACTGTATAATTCACCCCTCCACTTT. The chain employs TRBV20-1 and TRBJ1-6, with 8 bases matching TRBD1. J lost 4 bases, V lost 2 bases, and 7 bases had no gene match. The CDR3 covers 16 residues. The germline CDR1 and CDR2 sequences are DFQATT and SNEGSKA (reference sequence).

The chain links TRBV2 to TRBJ2-1; the D gene is possibly TRBD2 (7 bases). V lost 7 bases and J 10 bases, leaving 20 bases between the germline ends. CDR1 is SNHLY and CDR2 is FYNNEI in the germline V gene. The CDR3 runs 14 residues. The DNA for the CDR3 is TGTGCCAGCATCGAGAGGGGGGGAGGCTACGAGCAGTTCTTC. Protein sequence: CASIERGGGYEQFF.

Details on this clonotype: At one end the junction does not follow the germline gene, possibly because of a read error. This sequence joins TRBV5-1 and TRBJ2-1, with D unresolved. Germline V gene sequence: CDR1 SGHRS, CDR2 YFSETQ. This CDR3 is 13 amino acids long. CDR3 nucleotide sequence: TGCGTCAGCAGCTTGGCCAGTAGTGATGAGCAGTTCTTC. Encoded protein: CVSSLASSDEQFF.

The sample holds a few counts of this clonotype. The rearrangement joins TRBV20-1 to TRBJ2-1; TRBD2 matches at 7 bases. Germline CDR1 reads DFQATT; CDR2 reads SNEGSKA (reference sequence). The CDR3 contains 17 residues. The ends lost 0 bases at V and 2 bases at J; junction bases unmatched: 10. The CDR3 DNA reads TGCAGTGCTAGAGATATCCCACTAGCGCCACCCTACAATGAGCAGTTCTTC. As protein: CSARDIPLAPPYNEQFF.

This clonotype was seen more than once but under ten times. V and J are TRBV6-1 and TRBJ1-5; unclear D gene. V lost 3 bases and J 6 bases, leaving 3 bases between the germline ends. Germline-derived CDR1 and CDR2 are MNHNS and SASEGT. The CDR3 extends over 11 amino acids. As DNA, the CDR3 is TGTGCCAGCAGTGACGCTCAGCCCCAGCATTTT. It codes for CASSDAQPQHF.

The chain has TRBV20-1 and TRBJ2-5, with a tentative D call TRBD2 (7 bases). This CDR3 is built from 15 residues. CDR1 is DFQATT, CDR2 SNEGSKA, per germline (reference sequence). The V end was cut by 0 bases, the J end by 5 bases, with 16 bases between. This chain's CDR3 is CSARDPNRGAETQYF. In nucleotides, the CDR3 is TGCAGTGCTAGAGATCCAAACCGGGGGGCCGAGACCCAGTACTTC.

The chain combines TRBV3-1 with TRBJ2-5, with 7 bases lining up with TRBD2. Looked up from germline, CDR1 is LGHDT and CDR2 is YNNKEL (reference sequence). V dropped 0 bases and J dropped 1; count of bases not matched to a gene: 8. The CDR3 consists of 17 residues. In DNA, the CDR3 is TGTGCCAGCAGCCAAGATTTCCGGGGGGTACTCCAAGAGACCCAGTACTTC. It specifies CASSQDFRGVLQETQYF.

In this sample, this clonotype turned up a few times. The chain combines TRBV4-2 with TRBJ2-3; 10 nucleotides agree with TRBD2. V lost 1 base to trimming and J lost 0 bases; unmatched junction nucleotides: 16. This CDR3 contains 21 residues. The germline V gene encodes CDR1 LGHNA and CDR2 YNFKEQ. The CDR3 DNA follows: TGTGCCAGCAGCCAAGTCTTAGGAGCGGGGGGGCTATTGGGTAGCACAGATACGCAGTATTTT. Encoded protein: CASSQVLGAGGLLGSTDTQYF.

The genes are TRBV2 and TRBJ1-1; D remains unclear. Trimming stripped 6 bases from V and 7 bases from J, with 15 bases between. In germline, CDR1 is SNHLY, CDR2 FYNNEI. The CDR3 totals 13 residues. DNA for the CDR3: TGTGCCAGCAGACTAGGTTGGGGAAGTGAAGCTTTCTTT. It encodes CASRLGWGSEAFF.

This chain connects TRBV2 to TRBJ2-7, with D tentatively TRBD1 (6 bases). V lost 6 bases and J lost 3, with 15 bases in between. Germline V CDR1 and CDR2: SNHLY, FYNNEI. This CDR3 region has 14 residues. As DNA, the CDR3 is TGTGCCAGCAGACAAGCAACAGGGAGCTACGAGCAGTACTTC. As protein: CASRQATGSYEQYF. Complete variable domain (other parts from reference TRBV2 and TRBJ2-7): EPEVTQTPSHQVTQMGQEVILRCVPISNHLYFYWYRQILGQKVEFLVSFYNNEISEKSEIFDDQFSVERPDGSNFTLKIRSTKLEDSAMYFCASRQATGSYEQYFGPGTRLTVT.

This rearrangement joins TRBV20-1 to TRBJ1-2, with 10 nucleotides matching TRBD1. Germline V gene data show CDR1 as DFQATT and CDR2 as SNEGSKA (reference sequence). This CDR3 contains 15 residues. Germline trimming cut 0 bases from V and 2 bases from J; bases unmatched to any gene: 3. The chain's CDR3 is CSAREMGQGNYGYTF. CDR3 DNA sequence: TGCAGTGCTAGAGAGATGGGACAGGGGAACTATGGCTACACCTTC.

The CDR3 nucleotides read TGTGCCAGCAGCCATGTTGGCCGGTTGGTCTACGAGCAGTACTTC. It yields the protein CASSHVGRLVYEQYF. This sequence joins TRBV14 and TRBJ2-7; D remains ambiguous. The germline CDR1 and CDR2 sequences are SGHDN and FVKESK. Trimming removed 3 bases at V and 3 bases at J, with 15 bases between. The CDR3 has 15 amino acids.

This clonotype was observed a few times. V usage is TRBV14 and J usage is TRBJ2-7, with TRBD2 matching over 12 bases. Unmatched junction bases numbered 9, after V lost 4 bases and J lost 5 bases. Germline V gene data show CDR1 as SGHDN and CDR2 as FVKESK. The CDR3 has 16 amino acids. The CDR3 nucleotides read TGTGCCAGCAGCCTAAGGACTAGCGGGATTCTGGACGAGCAGTACTTC. It encodes CASSLRTSGILDEQYF.

The rearrangement uses TRBV7-2 and TRBJ1-5; 9 bases align to TRBD1. Germline loops: CDR1 SGHTA, CDR2 FQGNSA. With V trimmed by 0 bases and J by 2 bases, 2 bases remained unmatched. The CDR3 extends over 16 amino acids. The CDR3 protein is CASSLAGTGRNQPQHF. The CDR3 nucleotides are TGTGCCAGCAGCTTAGCGGGGACAGGGCGCAATCAGCCCCAGCATTTT.

There are a few counts of this clonotype. The CDR3 loop reads CASKQGNQPQHF. In DNA form, the CDR3 reads TGTGCCAGCAAACAGGGAAACCAGCCCCAGCATTTT. The chain is built from TRBV7-9 and TRBJ1-5, with D possibly matching TRBD1 (6 bases). The CDR3 spans 12 residues. V gave up 7 bases and J gave up 7 bases, with 11 bases separating them. The V gene's germline CDR1 is SEHNR and CDR2 FQNEAQ (reference sequence).

The chain couples TRBV9 to TRBJ2-3, with D hard to call. The V and J ends lost 0 bases and 2 bases respectively, with 19 bases between them. The CDR3 is 18 residues long. The germline gives CDR1 SGDLS, CDR2 YYNGEE. CDR3 DNA sequence: TGTGCCAGCAGCGTAGCAATCCGACTCCCTTCATCCACAGATACGCAGTATTTT. Its translation: CASSVAIRLPSSTDTQYF.

About this clonotype: Being one base from a much bigger clone, this may be a read error. The rearrangement joins TRBV29-1 to TRBJ2-5, with TRBD2 matching 9 bases. The assigned J gene may be wrong: the sequence end matches TRBJ2-7 better. Germline assignment: CDR1 SQVTM and CDR2 ANQGSEA. The CDR3 contains 13 residues. CDR3 loop: CSVSSGRACEQYF. As DNA, the CDR3 is TGCAGCGTGAGTAGCGGGAGAGCCTGCGAGCAGTACTTC.

This clonotype showed up just a few times. The chain couples TRBV14 to TRBJ2-2; D might be TRBD2 (5 bases). CDR3 length: 16 residues. Looked up from germline, CDR1 is SGHDN and CDR2 is FVKESK. V was trimmed by 2 bases and J by 5 bases, leaving 15 bases between them. In DNA, the CDR3 is TGTGCCAGCAGCCAAACTAGGACGGAATGGACCGGGGAGCTGTTTTTT. This translates into CASSQTRTEWTGELFF. The variable domain in full, completed from reference TRBV14 and TRBJ2-2, reads EAGVTQFPSHSVIEKGQTVTLRCDPISGHDNLYWYRRVMGKEIKFLLHFVKESKQDESGMPNNRFLAERTGGTYSTLKVQPAELEDSGVYFCASSQTRTEWTGELFFGEGSRLTVL.

The chain carries TRBV5-6 and TRBJ2-2, with a weak D call TRBD2 (5 bases). The CDR3 is 15 amino acids. The germline gives CDR1 SGHDT, CDR2 YYEEEE. V was trimmed by 5 bases and J by 3 bases, leaving 14 bases between them. In DNA form, the CDR3 reads TGTGCCAGCAGTCTAGGACTTCCTTACACCGGGGAGCTGTTTTTT. Its translation is CASSLGLPYTGELFF.

V is TRBV4-2 and J is TRBJ2-7; 12 nucleotides line up with TRBD2. The germline gives CDR1 LGHNA, CDR2 YNFKEQ. J lost 7 bases, V lost 0 bases, and 7 bases had no gene match. The CDR3 has 16 residues. The CDR3 loop reads CASSQEASGRGNEQYF. CDR3 sequence (DNA): TGTGCCAGCAGCCAAGAGGCTAGCGGGAGGGGTAATGAGCAGTACTTC.

A single count supports this clonotype. V and J are TRBV5-6 and TRBJ2-1, with D possibly TRBD2 on 5 matching bases. The germline V gene has CDR1 SGHDT and CDR2 YYEEEE. This CDR3 is 16 amino acids long. V was clipped by 4 bases and J by 6 bases, with 20 bases between them. The CDR3 region is CASSRALGVGFNEQFF. Here the CDR3 DNA reads TGTGCCAGCAGCCGTGCACTGGGAGTTGGCTTCAATGAGCAGTTCTTC.

This clonotype was observed a few times. This chain joins TRBV20-1 and TRBJ2-1; D perhaps matches TRBD2 (6 bases). CDR1 is DFQATT and CDR2 is SNEGSKA in the germline V gene (reference sequence). V dropped 6 bases and J dropped 9 bases, with 12 bases sitting between them. The length of the CDR3 is 11 residues. CDR3 nucleotides: TGCAGTGCCCCACGCGGGGTTGAGCAGTTCTTC. It translates to CSAPRGVEQFF.

This chain connects TRBV7-2 to TRBJ1-2, with D maybe TRBD1 (5 bases). The CDR3 extends over 15 amino acids. V was pared by 2 bases and J by 4 bases, with 14 bases between. Looked up from germline, CDR1 is SGHTA and CDR2 is FQGNSA. The CDR3 DNA reads as TGTGCCAGCAGCTTAAGTGGCAGGGTAGGCTATGGCTACACCTTC. Its translation is CASSLSGRVGYGYTF.